What follows are 27 T cell receptor beta chains derived from one specimen sequenced in a study of cytomegalovirus exposure and HLA in healthy donors. Amplification used 60 Vbeta primers and 13 Jbeta primers. The assay was immunoSEQ multiplex PCR, and TCRdb's table has in-frame clones only and misses some. This sample has about 180,000 clones; around 82% occur once, and the top ten carry 2% to 2.5%. The sample was PBMCs. Source of these receptors: a man aged 55 to 70 in good health and CMV-seronegative.

The gene calls are TRBV19 and TRBJ1-4; 7 nucleotides match TRBD1. Germline V gene lookup returns CDR1 LNHDA and CDR2 SQIVND (reference sequence). This CDR3 region has 14 residues. Trimming at V came to 6 bases and at J to 5 bases, leaving 6 bases not matched to a gene. The CDR3 region has the DNA TGTGCCAGTAGCACCGGGACAGCAAATGAAAAACTGTTTTTT. Translating it yields CASSTGTANEKLFF.

The rearrangement joins TRBV29-1 to TRBJ1-5; tentative D call: TRBD1 (6 bases). Trimming took 8 bases from V and 6 from J, leaving 17 bases between them. Germline V lookup: CDR1 SQVTM, CDR2 ANQGSEA. The CDR3 loop spans 13 amino acids. The CDR3, as DNA: TGCAGCAGCGGGGGCGCAGCGGGTCAGCCCCAGCATTTT. Translated, it gives CSSGGAAGQPQHF. The whole variable domain, remainder taken from reference TRBV29-1 and TRBJ1-5, is SAVISQKPSRDICQRGTSLTIQCQVDSQVTMMFWYRQQPGQSLTLIATANQGSEATYESGFVIDKFPISRPNLTFSTLTVSNMSPEDSSIYLCSSGGAAGQPQHFGDGTRLSIL.

The rearrangement joins TRBV28 to TRBJ1-4; D may be TRBD1 (5 bases). The ends were cut back, 5 bases at V and 5 bases at J, with 12 bases in the middle. The CDR3 has 14 residues. Germline V lookup: CDR1 MDHEN, CDR2 SYDVKM. The CDR3 here is CASSTDSQNEKLFF. The CDR3 region has the DNA TGTGCCAGCAGTACAGACAGCCAAAATGAAAAACTGTTTTTT. Based on the CDR3 plus reference TRBV28 and TRBJ1-4, the full variable domain is DVKVTQSSRYLVKRTGEKVFLECVQDMDHENMFWYRQDPGLGLRLIYFSYDVKMKEKGDIPEGYSVSREKKERFSLILESASTNQTSMYLCASSTDSQNEKLFFGSGTQLSVL.

The rearrangement uses TRBV2 and TRBJ1-2; D unresolved. The CDR3 loop spans 14 amino acids. Germline V CDR1 and CDR2: SNHLY, FYNNEI. Trimming removed 3 bases at V and 4 bases at J, with 12 bases between. The CDR3 region has the DNA TGTGCCAGCAGTGAGAGGCCTAGCACCTATGGCTACACCTTC. Translating it yields CASSERPSTYGYTF.

The chain uses TRBV25-1 and TRBJ2-1; 9 nucleotides line up with TRBD2. J gave up 0 bases and V 1 base, and 4 bases lay outside the gene matches. CDR1 and CDR2 (germline): MGHDK, SYGVNS. The CDR3 runs to 17 residues. The CDR3 bases are TGTGCCAGCAGTGAATCAAGCGGGGGGAGCTCCTACAATGAGCAGTTCTTC. Its translation is CASSESSGGSSYNEQFF. Full variable domain (missing parts from reference TRBV25-1 and TRBJ2-1): EADIYQTPRYLVIGTGKKITLECSQTMGHDKMYWYQQDPGMELHLIHYSYGVNSTEKGDLSSESTVSRIRTEHFPLTLESARPSHTSQYLCASSESSGGSSYNEQFFGPGTRLTVL.

The chain employs TRBV6-1 and TRBJ1-2; D is ambiguous. Germline V lookup: CDR1 MNHNS, CDR2 SASEGT. V was pared by 6 bases and J by 11 bases, with 19 bases between. CDR3 length: 13 residues. The DNA of the CDR3 is TGTGCCAGCAGCGCCGTAATGGGCACCCCTTACACCTTC. Its translation: CASSAVMGTPYTF.

CDR3 nucleotide sequence: TGTGCCATCAGTCCAGACCCTGCGGGCTACGAGCAGTACTTC. Encoded protein: CAISPDPAGYEQYF. The chain recombines TRBV10-3 with TRBJ2-7; D is perhaps TRBD2 (5 bases). Germline V gives CDR1 ENHRY, CDR2 SYGVKD. The CDR3 is 14 residues long. V was trimmed by 5 bases and J by 3 bases, leaving 14 bases between them.

The chain couples TRBV19 to TRBJ2-2; 16 nucleotides match TRBD2. CDR1 is LNHDA, CDR2 SQIVND, per germline (reference sequence). V gave up 3 bases and J gave up 7 bases; unmatched junction bases: 5. The length of the CDR3 is 17 residues. The CDR3: CASSISGLAGGVGELFF. The CDR3 DNA is TGTGCCAGTAGTATTTCGGGACTAGCGGGGGGGGTCGGGGAGCTGTTTTTT.

The chain links TRBV7-6 to TRBJ2-7; D not resolved. This CDR3 is built from 14 residues. CDR1 and CDR2 from the germline V gene are SGHVS and FNYEAQ. The V and J ends lost 5 bases and 0 bases respectively, with 11 bases between them. DNA for the CDR3: TGTGCCAGCAGCACCCGGGTCAACTCCTACGAGCAGTACTTC. This sequence encodes CASSTRVNSYEQYF.

The CDR3 protein is CASSRGQGRGYTF. The DNA of the CDR3 is TGTGCCAGCAGTAGAGGACAGGGCCGTGGCTACACCTTC. This chain links TRBV6-1 with TRBJ1-2, with TRBD1 matching 8 bases. V dropped 5 bases and J dropped 7; count of bases not matched to a gene: 6. CDR3 length equals 13 residues. Germline V gene data show CDR1 as MNHNS and CDR2 as SASEGT.

The chain employs TRBV9 and TRBJ1-1; D not resolved. Between the trimmed V and J ends, which lost 3 bases and 1 base, there was a span of 13 bases. Germline lookup yields CDR1 SGDLS and CDR2 YYNGEE. CDR3 length: 15 residues. The CDR3 bases are TGTGCCAGCAGCGCAATCGGACTCAAGAACACTGAAGCTTTCTTT. It yields the protein CASSAIGLKNTEAFF.

The chain uses TRBV29-1 and TRBJ2-1; 8 nucleotides agree with TRBD2. Germline-derived CDR1 and CDR2 are SQVTM and ANQGSEA. CDR3 length: 13 residues. Trimming at V came to 7 bases and at J to 7 bases, leaving 9 bases not matched to a gene. CDR3 protein: CSAGAGVGNEQFF. The CDR3 DNA reads TGCAGCGCCGGAGCGGGAGTTGGGAATGAGCAGTTCTTC.

This clone was recorded once. This sequence joins TRBV27 and TRBJ2-3, with TRBD2 identical over 9 bases. Losses at the gene ends were 0 bases for V and 0 bases for J; bases not matched to a gene: 7. Germline CDR1 MNHEY, CDR2 SMNVEV (reference sequence). The CDR3 consists of 18 residues. The CDR3 is CASSLSERLAASTDTQYF. The CDR3 bases are TGTGCCAGCAGTTTATCGGAAAGACTAGCGGCTAGCACAGATACGCAGTATTTT.

The gene calls are TRBV5-6 and TRBJ1-5, with 7 bases that match TRBD1. Trimming removed 3 bases from V and 4 bases from J; junction bases left unmatched: 7. Germline CDR1 and CDR2: SGHDT and YYEEEE. This CDR3 contains 15 residues. Written as DNA, the CDR3 is TGTGCCAGCAGCTGGGACCGGGACAGAAATCAGCCCCAGCATTTT. This gives the protein CASSWDRDRNQPQHF.

The CDR3 loop reads CAIRGADLGTGELFF. As DNA, the CDR3 is TGTGCCATCAGGGGGGCAGACTTGGGCACCGGGGAGCTGTTTTTT. The V gene is TRBV10-3, the J gene TRBJ2-2; weak D call: TRBD1 (6 bases). Per germline, CDR1 ENHRY and CDR2 SYGVKD. The V and J ends lost 6 bases and 4 bases respectively, with 15 bases between them. This CDR3 is 15 amino acids long.

This clone appeared a few times. This CDR3 reads CASSFVPGQGSTDTQYF. CDR3 sequence (DNA): TGTGCCAGCAGCTTCGTCCCGGGACAGGGTTCCACAGATACGCAGTATTTT. This chain connects TRBV5-5 to TRBJ2-3; TRBD1 aligns across 9 bases. The CDR3 totals 17 residues. With V trimmed by 2 bases and J by 2 bases, 9 bases remained unmatched. The V gene's germline CDR1 is SGHKS and CDR2 YYEKEE (reference sequence).

This clone was recorded a few times. The chain employs TRBV14 and TRBJ2-3; TRBD2 matches at 7 bases. There are 16 residues in the CDR3. Trimming at V came to 3 bases and at J to 6 bases, leaving 12 bases not matched to a gene. CDR1 SGHDN and CDR2 FVKESK come from the germline V gene. As DNA, the CDR3 is TGTGCCAGCAGCCAGTACTTGGGAGCCGGGAGGGATACGCAGTATTTT. Protein product: CASSQYLGAGRDTQYF.

The V call is TRBV29-1, the J call TRBJ2-7; D may be TRBD1 (6 bases). The CDR3 has 12 residues. The V end lost 0 bases, the J end lost 5 bases, and 8 bases lay between the germline ends. Looked up from germline, CDR1 is SQVTM and CDR2 is ANQGSEA. The CDR3 spells CSVEEQGNEQYF. The CDR3 bases are TGCAGCGTTGAAGAACAGGGCAACGAGCAGTACTTC.

The sample holds a few counts of this clone. This chain connects TRBV6-6 to TRBJ1-2, with 8 nucleotides matching TRBD1. This CDR3 comprises 13 residues. Germline lookup yields CDR1 MNHNY and CDR2 SVGAGI (reference sequence). V dropped 6 bases and J dropped 7; count of bases not matched to a gene: 7. CDR3 protein: CASSPSGGLGYTF. The DNA of the CDR3 is TGTGCCAGCAGCCCCTCAGGGGGCCTTGGCTACACCTTC.

The rearrangement links TRBV27 to TRBJ2-1; TRBD2 aligns across 13 bases. CDR3 length: 18 amino acids. Trimming took 3 bases from V and 0 from J; bases not matched to a gene: 5. Germline V gene data show CDR1 as MNHEY and CDR2 as SMNVEV (reference sequence). The CDR3 region is CASSLTSGGKSSYNEQFF. The CDR3 coding sequence is TGTGCCAGCAGTTTGACTAGCGGGGGGAAGAGCTCCTACAATGAGCAGTTCTTC.

Here the CDR3 DNA reads TGTGCCAGCAGACGCGGGTCTGCAACTAATGAAAAACTGTTTTTT. Translation: CASRRGSATNEKLFF. V is TRBV6-1 and J is TRBJ1-4, with D uncertain. There are 15 residues in the CDR3. Trimming pared 6 bases from V and 0 bases from J, leaving 11 bases between. Germline V gene sequence: CDR1 MNHNS, CDR2 SASEGT.

The rearrangement uses TRBV18 and TRBJ2-2; 12 positions match TRBD1. Germline trimming cut 2 bases from V and 3 bases from J; bases unmatched to any gene: 7. The germline CDR1 and CDR2 sequences are KGHSH and LQKENI. The CDR3 sequence is 18 residues long. CDR3 amino acids: CASSPGTGGLDDTGELFF. For the CDR3, the DNA is TGTGCCAGCTCACCAGGGACAGGGGGCCTTGATGACACCGGGGAGCTGTTTTTT. Filled out from reference TRBV18 and TRBJ2-2, the complete variable domain reads NAGVMQNPRHLVRRRGQEARLRCSPMKGHSHVYWYRQLPEEGLKFMVYLQKENIIDESGMPKERFSAEFPKEGPSILRIQQVVRGDSAAYFCASSPGTGGLDDTGELFFGEGSRLTVL.

The chain uses TRBV5-4 and TRBJ2-1; TRBD1 aligns across 7 bases. The CDR3 runs 15 residues. Unmatched junction bases numbered 8, after V lost 0 bases and J lost 8 bases. Per germline, CDR1 SGHNT and CDR2 YYREEE (reference sequence). The CDR3 region is CASSLGWTGSDEQFF. Here the CDR3 DNA reads TGTGCCAGCAGCTTGGGTTGGACAGGATCTGATGAGCAGTTCTTC.

The V and J genes are TRBV7-9 and TRBJ2-3; 9 positions agree with TRBD1. V trimming: 3 bases; J trimming: 4 bases; junction bases outside the gene matches: 8. Germline V gene sequence: CDR1 SEHNR, CDR2 FQNEAQ (reference sequence). The CDR3 is made up of 16 amino acids. CDR3 sequence: CASSFWTGATADTQYF. CDR3 nucleotide sequence: TGTGCCAGCAGCTTTTGGACAGGGGCCACCGCAGATACGCAGTATTTT.

The rearrangement links TRBV27 to TRBJ2-7; 9 bases fit TRBD1. Germline V CDR1 and CDR2: MNHEY, SMNVEV (reference sequence). The CDR3 extends over 12 amino acids. The V gene end was trimmed by 9 bases and the J gene end by 4 bases; junction bases not matched to a gene: 4. The CDR3 DNA sequence: TGTGCCAGTGGGACAGGGAAGTACGAGCAGTACTTC. Translated: CASGTGKYEQYF.

The gene calls are TRBV6-5 and TRBJ1-2; D ambiguous. Germline V gives CDR1 MNHEY, CDR2 SVGAGI. CDR3 size: 12 residues. Trimming stripped 4 bases from V and 8 bases from J, with 11 bases between. The CDR3: CASSSPPMGYTF. Here the CDR3 DNA reads TGTGCCAGCAGTTCCCCGCCTATGGGCTACACCTTC.

The rearrangement links TRBV5-4 to TRBJ2-1; D gene ambiguous. This CDR3 comprises 14 residues. V shed 5 bases and J shed 8 bases, with 17 bases lying between them. Germline V gene lookup returns CDR1 SGHNT and CDR2 YYREEE (reference sequence). The CDR3 loop is CASRPDTSPHEQFF. The CDR3 DNA reads as TGTGCCAGCAGACCCGACACCTCCCCCCATGAGCAGTTCTTC. The full variable domain, rest sourced from reference TRBV5-4 and TRBJ2-1, is ETGVTQSPTHLIKTRGQQVTLRCSSQSGHNTVSWYQQALGQGPQFIFQYYREEENGRGNFPPRFSGLQFPNYSSELNVNALELDDSALYLCASRPDTSPHEQFFGPGTRLTVL.